This is a list of T cell receptor beta chains from one sample in a study of T cells in Graves' hyperthyroidism and ophthalmopathy. TCRdb reprocessed the multiplex PCR reads via MiXCR and lists one record per CDR3 protein. Of hundreds of thousands of distinct CDR3 sequences listed, around 15% are singletons. The sequencing input was blood. The receptors were gathered from a man aged 45-65 years with Graves' ophthalmopathy. CDR3s include the opening cysteine and the closing phenylalanine or tryptophan. A D gene is named only where the DNA matches it firmly. Size is omitted from some rows. Given values are once, few, many or a class for expanded clones.

size: -; D: -; J: TRBJ2-5; V: TRBV27; DNA: TGTGCCAGCACGGCTCTCGGGGGAGACCAAGAGACCCAGTACTTC; CDR3: CASTALGGDQETQYF
size: many; D: -; J: TRBJ2-1; V: TRBV7-6; DNA: TGTGCCAGCAGCTTAATATCGGGTGAGCAGTTCTTC; CDR3: CASSLISGEQFF
size: many; D: -; J: TRBJ1-1; V: TRBV11-3; DNA: TGTGCCAGCAGCTCGATGGGAAGAGCTGAAGCTTTCTTT; CDR3: CASSSMGRAEAFF
size: many; D: -; J: TRBJ2-1; V: TRBV12-3/TRBV12-4; DNA: TGTGCCAGCAGTTCCCCGACAGCCCAACTTACCTTATACAATGAGCAGTTCTTC; CDR3: CASSSPTAQLTLYNEQFF
size: -; D: TRBD2; J: TRBJ2-7; V: TRBV7-2; DNA: TGTGCCAGCAGCCCAAGCGGGAGCATACTTTACGAGCAGTACTTC; CDR3: CASSPSGSILYEQYF
size: many; D: -; J: TRBJ1-4; V: TRBV5-1; DNA: TGCGCCAGCACAAATGACGGAACTCTGGGGGAAAAACTGTTTTTT; CDR3: CASTNDGTLGEKLFF
size: many; D: TRBD2; J: TRBJ2-4; V: TRBV6-1; DNA: TGTGCCAGCAGTTACGGACGGACTAGCGGGAGTGCCATTCAGTACTTC; CDR3: CASSYGRTSGSAIQYF
size: many; D: TRBD1; J: TRBJ2-1; V: TRBV7-3; DNA: TGTGCCAGCAGGAGCAGCGACAGGGGGAGCTACAATGAGCAGTTCTTC; CDR3: CASRSSDRGSYNEQFF
size: many; D: TRBD2; J: TRBJ2-1; V: TRBV5-1; DNA: TGCGCCAGCAGCTTGGTAGCGGGAGTCTACAATGAGCAGTTCTTC; CDR3: CASSLVAGVYNEQFF
size: few; D: TRBD2; J: TRBJ2-1; V: TRBV20-1; DNA: TGCAGTGCTACCGCCCTGGGAGGGCCTCAGGGCAATGAGCAGTTCTTC; CDR3: CSATALGGPQGNEQFF
size: -; D: TRBD2; J: TRBJ2-1; V: TRBV19; DNA: TGTGCCAGTAGTATTTGGCGGGGAGGGGCTTTCAATGAGCAGTTCTTC; CDR3: CASSIWRGGAFNEQFF
size: many; D: -; J: TRBJ2-4; V: TRBV3-1; DNA: TGTGCCAGCAGCCAGACTGGAGGGGTTCAGTACTTC; CDR3: CASSQTGGVQYF